The 30 T cell receptor gamma chains presented below share a single source sample, sequenced in a study of Vδ1+ human thymocytes. Study-wide results and caveats: Thymic TRG and TRD repertoires appeared highly polyclonal.

Sequences come from RNA converted to cDNA by reverse transcription. Multiplex PCR used pooled V-gene forward primers and a constant-region reverse primer to amplify CDR3s. TCRdb re-processed the multiplex PCR reads via CATT. The table includes over 25,000 gamma-chain clones, over 15% detected once. These receptors have no known antigen. The sequenced sample consisted of Vdelta1+ gamma-delta thymocytes from the thymus. Described subset: FACS-sorted CD3+ TCRalphabeta- TCRVdelta1+ TCRVdelta2- thymocytes. These receptors all stem from a boy under two years old who had congenital heart surgery.

This clone was observed a handful of times. This specimen includes other DNA sequences encoding the same CDR3. This chain connects TRGV4 to TRGJ1 or TRGJ2. Germline loops: CDR1 EGSTGY, CDR2 YDSYTSSV. V was pared by 0 bases and J by 11 bases, with 4 bases of the junction left unmatched. This CDR3 has 11 residues. CDR3 protein: CATWDGPQKLF. CDR3 sequence (DNA): TGTGCCACCTGGGATGGGCCCCAGAAACTCTTT.

This clone was counted between two and nine times. The chain is built from TRGV8 and TRGJ1 or TRGJ2. Germline lookup yields CDR1 VENAVY and CDR2 YDSYNSRV. The junction had 1 base not matched to a gene; V was cut back by 2 bases and J by 9 bases. This CDR3 is 10 amino acids long. In nucleotides, the CDR3 is TGTGCCACCTGGGATACTAAGAAACTCTTT. The encoded protein is CATWDTKKLF.

This clone has only a few counts. This sequence joins TRGV2 and TRGJP1. CDR3 length: 16 amino acids. With 3 bases clipped from V and 2 bases from J, the junction kept 9 bases outside the gene matches. Looked up from germline, CDR1 is EGSNGY and CDR2 is YDSYNSKV. DNA for the CDR3: TGTGCCACCTGGGACCAATCCACGACCACTGGTTGGTTCAAGATATTT. Protein: CATWDQSTTTGWFKIF.

On this clone itself: Within the sample, other DNA sequences also encode this same CDR3. The chain uses TRGV9 and TRGJP2. Germline assignment: CDR1 GITISATS and CDR2 ISYDGTV (reference sequence). The V gene end was trimmed by 0 bases and the J gene end by 3 bases; junction bases not matched to a gene: 1. CDR3 length: 14 amino acids. CDR3 nucleotides: TGTGCCTTGTGGGAGGTGCGTAGTGATTGGATCAAGACGTTT. It is translated as CALWEVRSDWIKTF.

The rearrangement joins TRGV2 to TRGJ1 or TRGJ2. This CDR3 is 11 amino acids long. Losses at the gene ends were 1 base for V and 15 bases for J; bases not matched to a gene: 9. Germline CDR1 reads EGSNGY; CDR2 reads YDSYNSKV. In nucleotides, the CDR3 is TGTGCCACCTGGGACGGTCGATCGGTACTCTTT. Amino acid sequence: CATWDGRSVLF.

This clone occurred a few times. The chain links TRGV8 to TRGJ1 or TRGJ2. The CDR3 runs 12 residues. Germline V gene sequence: CDR1 VENAVY, CDR2 YDSYNSRV. V lost 1 base, J lost 7 bases, and 4 bases stayed unmatched. The CDR3 here is CATWDSPYKKLF. The CDR3 coding sequence is TGTGCCACCTGGGATAGCCCCTATAAGAAACTCTTT.

In the case of this clone: Compared with germline, one end of the junction differs, possibly owing to a read error. The rearrangement uses TRGV5 and TRGJ1 or TRGJ2. The CDR3 extends over 15 amino acids. Germline loops: CDR1 VINAFY, CDR2 YDVSNSKD. DNA for the CDR3: TGTGCCCCCTGGGACAGGGTTATACACTCTTATAAGAAACTCTTT. It codes for CAPWDRVIHSYKKLF.

The chain couples TRGV3 to TRGJ1 or TRGJ2. CDR3 length: 12 residues. Germline trimming cut 6 bases from V and 5 bases from J; bases unmatched to any gene: 7. Germline V gene data show CDR1 as VTNTFY and CDR2 as YDVSTARD (reference sequence). This CDR3 reads CATWPRDYKKLF. The CDR3 nucleotides are TGTGCCACCTGGCCCAGGGATTATAAGAAACTCTTT.

This clone was observed a handful of times. The genes are TRGV4 and TRGJ1 or TRGJ2. The CDR3 length is 13 residues. Germline values: CDR1 EGSTGY, CDR2 YDSYTSSV. J was trimmed by 3 bases and V by 5 bases; bases with no gene match: 7. In nucleotides, the CDR3 is TGTGCCACCTGGGTCAACCGTTATTATAAGAAACTCTTT. It specifies CATWVNRYYKKLF.

This clone was found a few times. This clone may be a read error of a much larger clone one base away. Within the sample, other DNA sequences also encode this same CDR3. V gene TRGV4 combines with J gene TRGJ1 or TRGJ2. V shed 1 base, J shed 2 bases, and the junction held 2 bases outside the gene matches. Germline-derived CDR1 and CDR2 are EGSTGY and YDSYTSSV. This CDR3 spans 13 amino acids. This CDR3 is CATWDGYYYKKLF. The DNA for the CDR3 is TGTGCCACCTGGGATGGTTATTATTATAAGAAACTCTTT.

Of note for this clone: Additional DNA sequences in this sample encode the identical CDR3. This sequence joins TRGV4 and TRGJP2. This CDR3 contains 15 residues. The trim removed 1 base at V and 2 bases at J, leaving 4 bases unmatched. The V gene's germline CDR1 is EGSTGY and CDR2 YDSYTSSV. The CDR3 DNA sequence: TGTGCCACCTGGGATGGCCCGAGTAGTGATTGGATCAAGACGTTT. Its protein product is CATWDGPSSDWIKTF.

This chain joins TRGV9 and TRGJ1 or TRGJ2. This CDR3 has 13 residues. With 0 bases clipped from V and 10 bases from J, the junction kept 9 bases outside the gene matches. CDR1 is GITISATS, CDR2 ISYDGTV, per germline (reference sequence). As DNA, the CDR3 is TGTGCCTTGTGGGAGGTGCAACGGGCAAAGAAACTCTTT. This gives the protein CALWEVQRAKKLF.

The chain is built from TRGV4 and TRGJ1 or TRGJ2. CDR1 and CDR2 from the germline V gene are EGSTGY and YDSYTSSV. The CDR3 length is 11 residues. Trimming removed 2 bases from V and 12 bases from J; junction bases left unmatched: 7. CDR3: CATWDVTGKLF. The CDR3 nucleotides read TGTGCCACCTGGGATGTTACCGGGAAACTCTTT.

Notes on this clone: The sample contains more than one DNA sequence encoding this CDR3. This sequence joins TRGV4 and TRGJ1 or TRGJ2. Germline assignment: CDR1 EGSTGY and CDR2 YDSYTSSV. V lost 0 bases to trimming and J lost 0 bases; unmatched junction nucleotides: 5. This CDR3 contains 15 residues. CDR3 sequence reads: CATWDGHSNYYKKLF. The CDR3, as DNA: TGTGCCACCTGGGATGGGCACTCGAATTATTATAAGAAACTCTTT.

This clone was seen a few times. The sample has other DNA sequences that encode this CDR3 too. The V and J genes are TRGV9 and TRGJ1 or TRGJ2. Germline-derived CDR1 and CDR2 are GITISATS and ISYDGTV (reference sequence). The CDR3 contains 13 residues. The V segment lost 1 base and the J segment 3 bases; nucleotides outside the gene matches: 3. The CDR3 bases are TGTGCCTTGTGGGAGGTCGCTTATTATAAGAAACTCTTT. Translated, it gives CALWEVAYYKKLF.

This clone appeared a few times. This sample includes further DNA sequences coding for the same CDR3. The chain carries TRGV9 and TRGJ1 or TRGJ2. This CDR3 region has 11 residues. Trimming cost V 0 bases and J 12 bases; bases outside gene matches: 5. Germline CDR1 GITISATS, CDR2 ISYDGTV (reference sequence). The chain's CDR3 is CALWEVRRKLF. CDR3 DNA: TGTGCCTTGTGGGAGGTGAGGAGGAAACTCTTT.

The chain employs TRGV2 and TRGJ1 or TRGJ2. The CDR3 is made up of 16 amino acids. The V segment lost 0 bases and the J segment 1 base; nucleotides outside the gene matches: 9. CDR1 and CDR2 (germline): EGSNGY, YDSYNSKV. CDR3 sequence reads: CATWDGRGRNYYKKLF. The CDR3 nucleotides are TGTGCCACCTGGGACGGGCGAGGGAGAAATTATTATAAGAAACTCTTT.

Regarding this clone: Other DNA sequences in this specimen translate into the identical CDR3. The chain employs TRGV5 and TRGJ1 or TRGJ2. The germline V gene has CDR1 VINAFY and CDR2 YDVSNSKD. V was pared by 0 bases and J by 1 base, with 6 bases of the junction left unmatched. The CDR3 loop spans 15 amino acids. The CDR3 DNA reads TGTGCCACCTGGGACAGGCCGGTCAATTATTATAAGAAACTCTTT. The encoded protein is CATWDRPVNYYKKLF.

The chain combines TRGV2 with TRGJ1 or TRGJ2. The CDR3 totals 11 residues. The junction had 6 bases not matched to a gene; V was cut back by 8 bases and J by 5 bases. Germline CDR1 is EGSNGY and CDR2 is YDSYNSKV. The CDR3 protein is CATSFNYKKLF. The CDR3 region has the DNA TGTGCCACCTCCTTTAATTATAAGAAACTCTTT.

The chain recombines TRGV4 with TRGJ1 or TRGJ2. V lost 3 bases and J lost 4; bases outside the gene matches: 6. The CDR3 covers 13 residues. The germline CDR1 and CDR2 sequences are EGSTGY and YDSYTSSV. The CDR3 reads CATWDWMYYKKLF. The CDR3 DNA follows: TGTGCCACCTGGGATTGGATGTATTATAAGAAACTCTTT.

The V and J genes are TRGV5 and TRGJ1 or TRGJ2. Germline values: CDR1 VINAFY, CDR2 YDVSNSKD. The CDR3 length is 15 residues. The junction had 12 bases not matched to a gene; V was cut back by 0 bases and J by 7 bases. CDR3 loop: CATWDRPLSGYKKLF. The CDR3 DNA follows: TGTGCCACCTGGGACAGGCCACTTAGCGGATATAAGAAACTCTTT.

With respect to this clone: Other nucleotide sequences from this sample produce the same CDR3. This chain connects TRGV8 to TRGJ1 or TRGJ2. This CDR3 is built from 12 residues. Germline V gene data show CDR1 as VENAVY and CDR2 as YDSYNSRV. The V gene end was trimmed by 3 bases and the J gene end by 5 bases; junction bases not matched to a gene: 4. CDR3 loop: CATWDPNYKKLF. CDR3 in DNA: TGTGCCACCTGGGATCCGAATTATAAGAAACTCTTT.

This clone appeared a few times. The V call is TRGV3, the J call TRGJ1 or TRGJ2. The CDR3 consists of 13 residues. Germline CDR1 is VTNTFY and CDR2 is YDVSTARD (reference sequence). V dropped 0 bases and J dropped 7; count of bases not matched to a gene: 6. The CDR3 DNA sequence: TGTGCCACCTGGGACAGGCACAGGTATAAGAAACTCTTT. Translated: CATWDRHRYKKLF.

The chain uses TRGV5 and TRGJ1 or TRGJ2. The CDR3 has 13 amino acids. CDR1 and CDR2 (germline): VINAFY, YDVSNSKD. Losses at the gene ends were 3 bases for V and 12 bases for J; bases not matched to a gene: 14. The CDR3 loop reads CATWDFPSGGKLF. The CDR3 DNA reads as TGTGCCACCTGGGACTTCCCTTCCGGGGGGAAACTCTTT.

This clone was seen a handful of times. V usage is TRGV4 and J usage is TRGJ1 or TRGJ2. CDR3 length: 11 residues. V shed 6 bases, J shed 12 bases, and the junction held 11 bases outside the gene matches. Germline V CDR1 and CDR2: EGSTGY, YDSYTSSV. As DNA, the CDR3 is TGTGCCACCTGGTGCTGTCGGGGGAAACTCTTT. This encodes CATWCCRGKLF.

Judged by abundance, this clone is medium-sized. Other DNA sequences within the sample encode an identical CDR3. The V gene is TRGV9, the J gene TRGJ1 or TRGJ2. The CDR3 is 12 residues long. The germline CDR1 and CDR2 sequences are GITISATS and ISYDGTV (reference sequence). V lost 3 bases and J lost 3; bases outside the gene matches: 2. The DNA for the CDR3 is TGTGCCTTGTGGGAGACTTATTATAAGAAACTCTTT. Protein sequence: CALWETYYKKLF.

In regard to this clone: The same CDR3 can be traced to other DNA sequences in this sample. The chain carries TRGV2 and TRGJP2. This CDR3 is 12 amino acids long. Germline V gene data show CDR1 as EGSNGY and CDR2 as YDSYNSKV. The junction had 1 base not matched to a gene; V was cut back by 1 base and J by 8 bases. The CDR3 here is CATWDGDWIKTF. The CDR3 DNA sequence: TGTGCCACCTGGGACGGCGATTGGATCAAGACGTTT.

The gene calls are TRGV5 and TRGJ1 or TRGJ2. The junction had 6 bases not matched to a gene; V was cut back by 5 bases and J by 8 bases. The CDR3 spans 11 residues. Germline assignment: CDR1 VINAFY and CDR2 YDVSNSKD. The CDR3: CATWAADKKLF. In DNA, the CDR3 is TGTGCCACCTGGGCGGCTGATAAGAAACTCTTT.

The sample holds a few counts of this clone. The chain has TRGV2 and TRGJ1 or TRGJ2. CDR3 length: 12 residues. V trimming: 0 bases; J trimming: 11 bases; junction bases outside the gene matches: 7. The germline V gene encodes CDR1 EGSNGY and CDR2 YDSYNSKV. The CDR3 region has the DNA TGTGCCACCTGGGACGGGCGCACGGAGAAACTCTTT. Its protein product is CATWDGRTEKLF.

In its sample, this clone ranks as medium-sized. The V gene is TRGV3, the J gene TRGJ1 or TRGJ2. The CDR3 consists of 14 residues. With V trimmed by 0 bases and J by 0 bases, 2 bases remained unmatched. The germline V gene encodes CDR1 VTNTFY and CDR2 YDVSTARD (reference sequence). CDR3 nucleotide sequence: TGTGCCACCTGGGACAGGATGAATTATTATAAGAAACTCTTT. Translating gives CATWDRMNYYKKLF.